This passage covers 16 T cell receptor beta chains from one sample sequenced in a study of T cell changes during pregnancy in multiple sclerosis. Profiled with immunoSEQ multiplex PCR; TCRdb holds only in-frame clones, not every one. The sample holds around 29,000 clones, more than 75% seen once. The starting material was CD8+ T cells from peripheral blood mononuclear cells, obtained after pregnancy. These receptors all come from a female donor with multiple sclerosis, enrolled in a pregnancy study.

The chain uses TRBV4-1 and TRBJ1-1; D unresolved. V was shortened by 1 base and J by 1 base, with 7 bases between the two germline ends. Looked up from germline, CDR1 is MGHRA and CDR2 is YSYEKL. This CDR3 has 14 residues. CDR3 loop: CASSQGVGNTEAFF. As DNA, the CDR3 is TGCGCCAGCAGCCAAGGAGTTGGGAACACTGAAGCTTTCTTT.

The DNA of the CDR3 is TGTGCCAGCAGCTCCCAACCGGGACAGGGACAAGCTTTCTTT. Translated, it gives CASSSQPGQGQAFF. V gene TRBV7-9 combines with J gene TRBJ1-1, with 9 bases fitting TRBD1. Germline V lookup: CDR1 SEHNR, CDR2 FQNEAQ (reference sequence). The CDR3 totals 14 residues. V shed 4 bases and J 9 bases; nucleotides not matched to a gene: 9.

This chain links TRBV4-3 with TRBJ1-2; maybe TRBD1 (5 bases). Germline loops: CDR1 LGHNA, CDR2 YSLEER. Trimming removed 3 bases at V and 8 bases at J, with 19 bases between. The CDR3 has 15 residues. The CDR3 nucleotides are TGCGCCAGCAGCCATCCTAGGGAAGGGGAAGGCGGCTACACCTTC. It specifies CASSHPREGEGGYTF.

The CDR3 coding sequence is TGTGCCAGCAGCCCCGACCAAGAGACCCAGTACTTC. It codes for CASSPDQETQYF. The chain uses TRBV7-9 and TRBJ2-5, with no clear D. The CDR3 extends over 12 amino acids. Per the germline V gene, CDR1 is SEHNR and CDR2 is FQNEAQ (reference sequence). Deletions cut 5 bases from V and 0 bases from J, with 4 bases between.

This chain joins TRBV19 and TRBJ2-2; 15 nucleotides align to TRBD2. The CDR3 runs to 17 residues. CDR1 is LNHDA, CDR2 SQIVND, per germline (reference sequence). The V gene end was trimmed by 4 bases and the J gene end by 6 bases; junction bases not matched to a gene: 6. The CDR3, as DNA: TGTGCCAGTAGTACTCTTTGGACTAGCGGGGGGGCCGGGGAGCTGTTTTTT. It encodes CASSTLWTSGGAGELFF.

This clone was seen once. V gene TRBV14 combines with J gene TRBJ2-7; 9 nucleotides align to TRBD1. V was pared by 0 bases and J by 2 bases, with 11 bases of the junction left unmatched. The germline gives CDR1 SGHDN, CDR2 FVKESK. This CDR3 region has 18 residues. In nucleotides, the CDR3 is TGTGCCAGCAGCCAAGAGTTTCCGGTGGGGACAGGGACCTACGAGCAGTACTTC. It yields the protein CASSQEFPVGTGTYEQYF.

The genes are TRBV6-6 and TRBJ2-7, with TRBD1 matching over 9 bases. CDR3 length: 15 amino acids. J was trimmed by 6 bases and V by 5 bases; bases with no gene match: 11. Germline V gives CDR1 MNHNY, CDR2 SVGAGI (reference sequence). The CDR3 reads CASSLRDRELSEQYF. DNA for the CDR3: TGTGCCAGCAGTCTCCGGGACAGGGAGTTATCCGAGCAGTACTTC.

The gene calls are TRBV7-9 and TRBJ1-2; D is perhaps TRBD1 (5 bases). CDR1 SEHNR and CDR2 FQNEAQ come from the germline V gene (reference sequence). This CDR3 is 15 amino acids long. Trimming took 2 bases from V and 5 from J, leaving 15 bases between them. The CDR3 protein is CASSLPGTGGYGYTF. CDR3 sequence (DNA): TGTGCCAGCAGCTTACCCGGGACGGGAGGGTATGGCTACACCTTC.

This clone has just one count. The chain has TRBV25-1 and TRBJ2-1; D is perhaps TRBD1 (6 bases). The CDR3 is 16 amino acids. The V gene's germline CDR1 is MGHDK and CDR2 SYGVNS. Between the trimmed V and J ends, which lost 5 bases and 0 bases, there was a span of 14 bases. CDR3 coding DNA: TGTGCCAGCAGTACCCGGACAGCCCGCTCCTACAATGAGCAGTTCTTC. This translates into CASSTRTARSYNEQFF.

The chain uses TRBV13 and TRBJ2-1; weak D call: TRBD1 (5 bases). The V end was cut by 6 bases, the J end by 8 bases, with 8 bases between. Germline CDR1 and CDR2: PRHDT and FYEKMQ (reference sequence). CDR3 length equals 11 residues. The DNA of the CDR3 is TGTGCCAGCAGTTCAGGGCATGAGCAGTTCTTC. It is translated as CASSSGHEQFF.

The V call is TRBV6-1, the J call TRBJ1-1; perhaps TRBD1 as D (6 bases). CDR1 MNHNS and CDR2 SASEGT come from the germline V gene. The CDR3 is made up of 13 amino acids. The V end was cut by 5 bases, the J end by 1 base, with 8 bases between. In DNA form, the CDR3 reads TGTGCCAGCAGTTGGACAGAGAACACTGAAGCTTTCTTT. This sequence encodes CASSWTENTEAFF.

The rearrangement joins TRBV30 to TRBJ2-7, with 9 bases identical to TRBD1. In germline, CDR1 is GTSNPN, CDR2 SVGIG (reference sequence). V trimming: 3 bases; J trimming: 0 bases; junction bases outside the gene matches: 6. The CDR3 length is 15 residues. CDR3 loop: CAWRGTGLSSYEQYF. The CDR3 region has the DNA TGTGCCTGGAGGGGGACAGGGTTAAGCTCCTACGAGCAGTACTTC.

The gene calls are TRBV28 and TRBJ1-5; D not certain. Germline loops: CDR1 MDHEN, CDR2 SYDVKM. V lost 3 bases to trimming and J lost 5 bases, with 5 bases between them. The CDR3 has 12 amino acids. In DNA, the CDR3 is TGTGCCAGCAGTTTCGGGTATCAGCCCCAGCATTTT. Residues: CASSFGYQPQHF.

This clone has only one observation. The chain employs TRBV9 and TRBJ1-6; D possibly corresponds to TRBD1 (6 bases). Germline V gene lookup returns CDR1 SGDLS and CDR2 YYNGEE. V was trimmed by 2 bases and J by 3 bases, leaving 15 bases between them. This CDR3 contains 17 residues. The CDR3 here is CASSVGQPQDYNSPLHF. The DNA for the CDR3 is TGTGCCAGCAGCGTCGGACAGCCCCAGGACTATAATTCACCCCTCCACTTT.

The chain recombines TRBV5-4 with TRBJ1-1, with D hard to call. The germline V and J ends were trimmed by 4 bases and 4 bases, with 11 bases remaining between them. Germline V gene lookup returns CDR1 SGHNT and CDR2 YYREEE (reference sequence). The CDR3 consists of 13 residues. The CDR3 DNA follows: TGTGCCAGCAGCCCGGAGGGATTCACTGAAGCTTTCTTT. This codes for CASSPEGFTEAFF.

The J gene is TRBJ2-3, the V gene TRBV7-9, with 13 bases that match TRBD2. Trimming took 5 bases from V and 4 from J; bases not matched to a gene: 15. Per the germline V gene, CDR1 is SEHNR and CDR2 is FQNEAQ (reference sequence). CDR3 length: 19 amino acids. The CDR3 region has the DNA TGTGCCAGCAGCCCTACCTGGACTAGCGGGGGAGGCCAACCAGATACGCAGTATTTT. It codes for CASSPTWTSGGGQPDTQYF. The full variable domain, with the rest looked up from reference TRBV7-9 and TRBJ2-3, is DTGVSQNPRHKITKRGQNVTFRCDPISEHNRLYWYRQTLGQGPEFLTYFQNEAQLEKSRLLSDRFSAERPKGSFSTLEIQRTEQGDSAMYLCASSPTWTSGGGQPDTQYFGPGTRLTVL.